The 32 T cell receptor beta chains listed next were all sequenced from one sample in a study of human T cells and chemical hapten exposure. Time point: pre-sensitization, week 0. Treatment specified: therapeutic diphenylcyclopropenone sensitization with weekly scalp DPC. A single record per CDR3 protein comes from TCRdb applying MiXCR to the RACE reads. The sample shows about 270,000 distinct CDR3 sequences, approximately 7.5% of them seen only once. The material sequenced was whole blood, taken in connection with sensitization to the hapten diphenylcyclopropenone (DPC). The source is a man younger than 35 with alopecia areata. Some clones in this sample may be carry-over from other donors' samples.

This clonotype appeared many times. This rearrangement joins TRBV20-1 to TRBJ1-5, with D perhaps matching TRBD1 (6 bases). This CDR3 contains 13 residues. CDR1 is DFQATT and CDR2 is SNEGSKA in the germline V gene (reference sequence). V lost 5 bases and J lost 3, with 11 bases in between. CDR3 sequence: CSAVQGLNQPQHF. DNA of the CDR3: TGCAGTGCTGTACAGGGCCTCAATCAGCCCCAGCATTTT.

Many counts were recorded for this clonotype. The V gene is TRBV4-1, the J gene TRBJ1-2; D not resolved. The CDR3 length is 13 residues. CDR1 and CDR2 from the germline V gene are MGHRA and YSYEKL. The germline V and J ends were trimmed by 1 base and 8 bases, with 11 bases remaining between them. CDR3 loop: CASSQAPGEGYTF. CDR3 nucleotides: TGCGCCAGCAGCCAAGCTCCTGGGGAAGGCTACACCTTC.

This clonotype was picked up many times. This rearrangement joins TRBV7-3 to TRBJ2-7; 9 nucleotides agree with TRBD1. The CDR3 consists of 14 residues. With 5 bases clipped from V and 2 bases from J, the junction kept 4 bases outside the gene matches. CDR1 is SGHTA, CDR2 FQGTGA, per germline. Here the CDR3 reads CASSEGQGPYEQYF. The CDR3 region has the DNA TGTGCCAGCAGCGAGGGACAGGGTCCCTACGAGCAGTACTTC. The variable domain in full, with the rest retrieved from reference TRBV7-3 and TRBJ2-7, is GAGVSQTPSNKVTEKGKYVELRCDPISGHTALYWYRQSLGQGPEFLIYFQGTGAADDSGLPNDRFFAVRPEGSVSTLKIQRTERGDSAVYLCASSEGQGPYEQYFGPGTRLTVT.

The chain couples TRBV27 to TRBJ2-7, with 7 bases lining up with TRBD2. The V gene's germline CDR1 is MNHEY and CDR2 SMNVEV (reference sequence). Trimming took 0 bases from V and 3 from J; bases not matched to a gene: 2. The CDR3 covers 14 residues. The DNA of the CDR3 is TGTGCCAGCAGTTTATCAGGCGGGGGCTACGAGCAGTACGTC. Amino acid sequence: CASSLSGGGYEQYV.

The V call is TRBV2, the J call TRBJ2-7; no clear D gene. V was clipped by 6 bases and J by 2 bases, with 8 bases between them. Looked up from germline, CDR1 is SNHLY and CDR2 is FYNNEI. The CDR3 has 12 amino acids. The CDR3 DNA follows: TGTGCCAGCAGAGACGACACCTACGAGCAGTACGTC. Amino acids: CASRDDTYEQYV.

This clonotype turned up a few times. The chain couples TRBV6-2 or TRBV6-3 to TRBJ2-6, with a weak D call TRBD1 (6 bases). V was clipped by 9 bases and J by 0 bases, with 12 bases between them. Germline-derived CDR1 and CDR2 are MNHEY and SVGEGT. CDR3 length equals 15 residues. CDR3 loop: CASQTGLSGANVLTF. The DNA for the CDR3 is TGTGCCAGTCAGACAGGCCTCTCTGGGGCCAACGTCCTGACTTTC.

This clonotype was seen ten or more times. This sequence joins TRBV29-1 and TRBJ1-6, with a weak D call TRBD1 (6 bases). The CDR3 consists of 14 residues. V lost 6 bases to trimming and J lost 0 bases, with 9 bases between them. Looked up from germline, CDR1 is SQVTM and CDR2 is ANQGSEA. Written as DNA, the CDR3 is TGCAGCGTCGCACAGGGCTCCTATAATTCACCCCTCCACTTT. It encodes CSVAQGSYNSPLHF.

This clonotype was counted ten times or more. The CDR3 DNA follows: TGTGCCAGCAGTTTATCCGGGGGGAGGACTGAAGCTTTCTTT. This encodes CASSLSGGRTEAFF. The rearrangement joins TRBV27 to TRBJ1-1; the D gene is possibly TRBD1 (5 bases). Germline-derived CDR1 and CDR2 are MNHEY and SMNVEV (reference sequence). Trimming stripped 0 bases from V and 5 bases from J, with 10 bases between. The CDR3 covers 14 residues.

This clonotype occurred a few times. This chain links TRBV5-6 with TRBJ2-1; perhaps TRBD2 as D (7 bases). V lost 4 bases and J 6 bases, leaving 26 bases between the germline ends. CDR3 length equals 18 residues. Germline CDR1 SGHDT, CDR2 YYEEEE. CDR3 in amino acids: CASSLGVFGGRLGNEQFF. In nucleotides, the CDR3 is TGTGCCAGCAGCCTTGGCGTCTTCGGGGGGCGCTTGGGCAATGAGCAGTTCTTC. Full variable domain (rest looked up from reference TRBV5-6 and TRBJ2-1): DAGVTQSPTHLIKTRGQQVTLRCSPKSGHDTVSWYQQALGQGPQFIFQYYEEEERQRGNFPDRFSGHQFPNYSSELNVNALLLGDSALYLCASSLGVFGGRLGNEQFFGPGTRLTVL.

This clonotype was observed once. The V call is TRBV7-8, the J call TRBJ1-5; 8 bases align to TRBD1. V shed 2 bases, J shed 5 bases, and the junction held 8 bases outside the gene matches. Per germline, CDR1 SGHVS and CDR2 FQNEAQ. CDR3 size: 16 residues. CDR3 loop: CASSLSGQGVDQPQHF. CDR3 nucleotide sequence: TGTGCCAGCAGCTTATCCGGACAGGGAGTCGATCAGCCCCAGCATTTT.

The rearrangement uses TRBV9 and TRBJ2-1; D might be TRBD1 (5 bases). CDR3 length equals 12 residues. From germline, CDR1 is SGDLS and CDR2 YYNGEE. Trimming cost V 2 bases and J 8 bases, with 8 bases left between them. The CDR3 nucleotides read TGTGCCAGCAGCGTTGGGGCAGATGAGCAGTTCTTC. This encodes CASSVGADEQFF.

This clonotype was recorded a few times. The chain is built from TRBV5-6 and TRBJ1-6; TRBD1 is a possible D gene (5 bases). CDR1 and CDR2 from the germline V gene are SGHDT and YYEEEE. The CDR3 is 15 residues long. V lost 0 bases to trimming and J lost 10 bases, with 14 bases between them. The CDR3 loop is CASSLEGHQGSPLHF. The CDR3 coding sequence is TGTGCCAGCAGCTTGGAGGGGCACCAGGGCTCACCCCTCCACTTT.

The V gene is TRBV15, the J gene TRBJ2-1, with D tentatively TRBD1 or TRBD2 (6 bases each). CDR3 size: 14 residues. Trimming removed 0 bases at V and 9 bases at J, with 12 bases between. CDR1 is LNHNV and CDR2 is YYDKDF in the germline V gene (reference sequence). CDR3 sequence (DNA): TGTGCCACCAGCAGAGACCCGGGGGCGGGTGAGCAGTTCTTC. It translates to CATSRDPGAGEQFF.

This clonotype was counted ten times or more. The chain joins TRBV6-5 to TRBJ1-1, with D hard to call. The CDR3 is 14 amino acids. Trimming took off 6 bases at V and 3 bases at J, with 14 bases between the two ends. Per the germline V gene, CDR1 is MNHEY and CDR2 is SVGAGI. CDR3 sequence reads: CASRRVGVDTEAFF. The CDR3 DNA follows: TGTGCCAGCAGGCGAGTCGGGGTGGACACTGAAGCTTTCTTT.

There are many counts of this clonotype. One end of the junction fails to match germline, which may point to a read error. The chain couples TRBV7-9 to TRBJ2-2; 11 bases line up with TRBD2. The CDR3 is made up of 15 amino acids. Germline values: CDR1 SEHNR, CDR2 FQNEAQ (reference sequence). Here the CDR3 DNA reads TGTGCCAGCAGCCAGACTAGCGGGAACGCCGGGGAGCTGTTTTTT. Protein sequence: CASSQTSGNAGELFF.

The CDR3 coding sequence is TGTGCCAGCACCCGCGTAGGCCGGGGTGAAAAACTGTTTTTT. It translates to CASTRVGRGEKLFF. The rearrangement joins TRBV28 to TRBJ1-4; D is uncertain. Germline V gene sequence: CDR1 MDHEN, CDR2 SYDVKM. The CDR3 is 14 amino acids. Trimming took 7 bases from V and 7 from J, leaving 16 bases between them.

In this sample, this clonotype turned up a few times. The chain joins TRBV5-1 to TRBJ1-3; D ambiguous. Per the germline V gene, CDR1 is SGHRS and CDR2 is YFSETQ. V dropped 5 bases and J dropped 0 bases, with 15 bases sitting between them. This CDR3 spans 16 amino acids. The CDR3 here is CASSLTALNSGNTIYF. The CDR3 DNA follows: TGCGCCAGCAGTTTGACGGCGTTAAACTCTGGAAACACCATATATTTT.

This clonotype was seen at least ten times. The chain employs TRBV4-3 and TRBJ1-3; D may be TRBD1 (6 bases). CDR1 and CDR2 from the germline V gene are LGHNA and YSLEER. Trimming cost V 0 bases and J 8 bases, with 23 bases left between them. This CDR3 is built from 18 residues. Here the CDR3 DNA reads TGCGCCAGCAGCCAAGATATGGGGGCCACGGGGCAGGGCCACACCATATATTTT. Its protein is CASSQDMGATGQGHTIYF.

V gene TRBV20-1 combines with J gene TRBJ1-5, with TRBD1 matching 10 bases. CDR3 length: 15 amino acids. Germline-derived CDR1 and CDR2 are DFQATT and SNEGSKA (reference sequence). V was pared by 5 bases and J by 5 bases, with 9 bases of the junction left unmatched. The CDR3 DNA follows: TGCAGTGCTCCGTGGACAGGGGGAATGCATCAGCCCCAGCATTTT. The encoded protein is CSAPWTGGMHQPQHF.

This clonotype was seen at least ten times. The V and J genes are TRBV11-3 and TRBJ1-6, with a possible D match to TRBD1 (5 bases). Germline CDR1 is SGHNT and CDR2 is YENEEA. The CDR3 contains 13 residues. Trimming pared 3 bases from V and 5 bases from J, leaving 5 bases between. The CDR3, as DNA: TGTGCCAGCAGCTTGGGACATAATTCACCCCTCCACTTT. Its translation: CASSLGHNSPLHF.

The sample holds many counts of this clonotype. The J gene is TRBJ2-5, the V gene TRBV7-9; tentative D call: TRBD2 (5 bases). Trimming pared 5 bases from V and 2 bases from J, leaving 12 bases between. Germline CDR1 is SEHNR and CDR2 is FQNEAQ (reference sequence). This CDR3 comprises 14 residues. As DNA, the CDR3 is TGTGCCAGCAGCCGAAGGACGGGGCAAGAGACCCAGTACTTC. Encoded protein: CASSRRTGQETQYF.

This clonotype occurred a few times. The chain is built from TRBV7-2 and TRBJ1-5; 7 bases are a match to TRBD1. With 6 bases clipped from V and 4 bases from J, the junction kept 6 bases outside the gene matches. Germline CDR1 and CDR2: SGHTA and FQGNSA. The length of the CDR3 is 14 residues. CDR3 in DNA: TGTGCCAGCAGTTCGGGACAGCAAAATCAGCCCCAGCATTTT. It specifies CASSSGQQNQPQHF.

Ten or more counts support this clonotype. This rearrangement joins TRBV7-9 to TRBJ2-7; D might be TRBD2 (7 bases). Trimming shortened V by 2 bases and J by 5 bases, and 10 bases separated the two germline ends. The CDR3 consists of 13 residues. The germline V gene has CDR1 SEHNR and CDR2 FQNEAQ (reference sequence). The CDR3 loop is CASSLIGGHEQYV. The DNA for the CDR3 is TGTGCCAGCAGCTTAATCGGGGGGCACGAGCAGTACGTC.

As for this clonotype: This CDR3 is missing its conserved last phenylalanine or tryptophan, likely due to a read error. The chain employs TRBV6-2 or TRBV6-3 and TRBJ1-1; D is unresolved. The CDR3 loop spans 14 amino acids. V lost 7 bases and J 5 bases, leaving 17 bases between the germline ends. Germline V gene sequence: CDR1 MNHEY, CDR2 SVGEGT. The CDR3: CASTRSKGWTEAFS. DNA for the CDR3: TGTGCCAGCACCAGGAGCAAGGGTTGGACTGAAGCTTTCTCT.

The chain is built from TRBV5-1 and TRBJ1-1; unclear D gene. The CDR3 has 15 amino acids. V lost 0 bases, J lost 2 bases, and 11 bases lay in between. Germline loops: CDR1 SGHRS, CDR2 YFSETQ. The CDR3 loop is CASSLGGDGNTEAFF. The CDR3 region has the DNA TGCGCCAGCAGCTTGGGGGGTGACGGAAACACTGAAGCTTTCTTT.

The CDR3 DNA reads TGTGCCAGCAGCTCACTAGCGGGGAACATTCAGTACTTC. Protein product: CASSSLAGNIQYF. This sequence joins TRBV7-2 and TRBJ2-4, with TRBD2 identical over 10 bases. The CDR3 runs to 13 residues. Germline CDR1 is SGHTA and CDR2 is FQGNSA. Losses at the gene ends were 4 bases for V and 7 bases for J; bases not matched to a gene: 1.

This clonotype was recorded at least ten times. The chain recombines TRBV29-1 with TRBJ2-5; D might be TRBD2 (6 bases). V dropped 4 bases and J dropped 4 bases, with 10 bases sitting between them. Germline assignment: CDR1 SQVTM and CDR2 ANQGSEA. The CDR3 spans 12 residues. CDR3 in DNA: TGCAGCGTTGTGTCAGCGGGAGAGACCCAGTACTTC. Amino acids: CSVVSAGETQYF.

This CDR3 is CASSSGQGGRYGYTF. The CDR3 DNA follows: TGTGCCAGCAGCTCCGGACAGGGAGGTCGGTATGGCTACACCTTC. The chain uses TRBV7-9 and TRBJ1-2, with TRBD1 matching 8 bases. The germline V gene has CDR1 SEHNR and CDR2 FQNEAQ (reference sequence). There are 15 residues in the CDR3. V was pared by 4 bases and J by 5 bases, with 9 bases of the junction left unmatched.

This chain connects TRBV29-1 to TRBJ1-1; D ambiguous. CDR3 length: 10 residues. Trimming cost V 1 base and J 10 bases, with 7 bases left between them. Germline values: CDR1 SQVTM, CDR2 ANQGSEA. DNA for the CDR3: TGCAGCGTTGAAGGCCCCGGAGCTTTCTTT. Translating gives CSVEGPGAFF.

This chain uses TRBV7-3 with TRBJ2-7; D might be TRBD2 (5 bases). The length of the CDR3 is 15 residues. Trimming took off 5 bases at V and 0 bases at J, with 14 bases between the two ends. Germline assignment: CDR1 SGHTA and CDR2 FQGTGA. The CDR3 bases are TGTGCCAGCAGCGAACAAGCGGACGGCTCCTACGAGCAGTACTTC. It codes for CASSEQADGSYEQYF.

CDR3 in DNA: TGTGCCAGCAGTTCCGCTGGGCGGGGGGAAGGAGAGACCCAGTACTTC. This sequence encodes CASSSAGRGEGETQYF. The chain uses TRBV28 and TRBJ2-5; 8 bases agree with TRBD2. This CDR3 has 16 residues. The germline V gene has CDR1 MDHEN and CDR2 SYDVKM. V shed 4 bases, J shed 4 bases, and the junction held 11 bases outside the gene matches.

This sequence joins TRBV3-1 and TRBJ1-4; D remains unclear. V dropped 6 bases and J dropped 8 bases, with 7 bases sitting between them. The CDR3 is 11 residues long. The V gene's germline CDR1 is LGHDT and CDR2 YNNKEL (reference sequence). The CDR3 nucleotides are TGTGCCAGCAGGCAACGGGAAAAACTGTTTTTT. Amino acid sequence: CASRQREKLFF.